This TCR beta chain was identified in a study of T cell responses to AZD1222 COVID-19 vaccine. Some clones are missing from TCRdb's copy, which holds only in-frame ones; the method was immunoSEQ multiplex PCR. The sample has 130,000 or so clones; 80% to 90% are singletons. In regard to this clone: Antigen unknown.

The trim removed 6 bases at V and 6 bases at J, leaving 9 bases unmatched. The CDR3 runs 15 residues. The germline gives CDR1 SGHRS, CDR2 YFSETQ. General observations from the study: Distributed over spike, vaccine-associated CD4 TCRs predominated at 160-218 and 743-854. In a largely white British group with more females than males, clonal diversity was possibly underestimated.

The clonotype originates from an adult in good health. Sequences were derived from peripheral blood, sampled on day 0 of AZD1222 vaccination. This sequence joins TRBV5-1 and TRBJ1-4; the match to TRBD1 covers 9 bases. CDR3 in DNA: TGCGCCAGCACCGGACAGACAGGGGGAGATGAAAAACTGTTTTTT. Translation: CASTGQTGGDEKLFF.